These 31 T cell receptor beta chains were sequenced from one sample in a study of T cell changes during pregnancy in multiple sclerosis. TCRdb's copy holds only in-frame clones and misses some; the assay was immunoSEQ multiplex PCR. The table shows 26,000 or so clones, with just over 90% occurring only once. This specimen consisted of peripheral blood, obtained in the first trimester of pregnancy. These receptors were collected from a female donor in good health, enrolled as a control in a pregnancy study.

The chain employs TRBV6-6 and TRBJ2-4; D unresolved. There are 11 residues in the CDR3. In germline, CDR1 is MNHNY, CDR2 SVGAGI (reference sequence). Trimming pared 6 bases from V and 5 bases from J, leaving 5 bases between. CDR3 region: CASSPENIQYF. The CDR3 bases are TGTGCCAGCAGCCCTGAAAACATTCAGTACTTC.

The CDR3 nucleotides are TGTGCCTGGCACGGGAATTTGGGCAGGAACTATGGCTACACCTTC. This encodes CAWHGNLGRNYGYTF. The V call is TRBV30, the J call TRBJ1-2; no reliable D call. With 5 bases removed from V and 2 bases from J, the gap between germline ends came to 18 bases. The germline CDR1 and CDR2 sequences are GTSNPN and SVGIG (reference sequence). The CDR3 is made up of 15 amino acids.

The CDR3 DNA sequence: TGTGCCAGCAGCCTTACAGGGACCACAGATACGCAGTATTTT. This codes for CASSLTGTTDTQYF. The rearrangement links TRBV7-9 to TRBJ2-3; D possibly corresponds to TRBD1 (6 bases). Germline V gene data show CDR1 as SEHNR and CDR2 as FQNEAQ (reference sequence). This CDR3 is built from 14 residues. Deletions cut 5 bases from V and 2 bases from J, with 11 bases between.

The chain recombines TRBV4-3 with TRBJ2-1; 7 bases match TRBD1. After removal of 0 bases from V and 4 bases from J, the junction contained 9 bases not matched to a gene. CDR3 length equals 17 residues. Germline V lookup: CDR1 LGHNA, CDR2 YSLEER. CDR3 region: CASSQEVRDSYYNEQFF. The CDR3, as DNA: TGCGCCAGCAGCCAAGAGGTTCGGGACAGCTATTACAATGAGCAGTTCTTC.

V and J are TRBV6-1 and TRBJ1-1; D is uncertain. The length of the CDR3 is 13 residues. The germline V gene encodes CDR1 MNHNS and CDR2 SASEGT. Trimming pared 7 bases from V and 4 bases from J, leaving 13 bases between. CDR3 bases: TGTGCCAGCACTATTGGTGGGAGCACTGAAGCTTTCTTT. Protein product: CASTIGGSTEAFF.

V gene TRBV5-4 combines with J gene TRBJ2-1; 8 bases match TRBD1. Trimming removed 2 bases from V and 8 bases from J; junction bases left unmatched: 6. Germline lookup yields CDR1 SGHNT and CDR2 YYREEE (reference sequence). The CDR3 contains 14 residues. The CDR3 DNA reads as TGTGCCAGCAGCTTTGACAGGGGCCAGGATGAGCAGTTCTTC. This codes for CASSFDRGQDEQFF. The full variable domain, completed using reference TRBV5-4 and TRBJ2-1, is ETGVTQSPTHLIKTRGQQVTLRCSSQSGHNTVSWYQQALGQGPQFIFQYYREEENGRGNFPPRFSGLQFPNYSSELNVNALELDDSALYLCASSFDRGQDEQFFGPGTRLTVL.

The CDR3 DNA reads TGCGCCAGCAGCCAAGAAGGGGGTCAGCCCCAGCATTTT. It is translated as CASSQEGGQPQHF. V usage is TRBV4-3 and J usage is TRBJ1-5, with TRBD1 as a possible D gene (6 bases). V lost 0 bases and J lost 6, with 6 bases in between. Germline V gives CDR1 LGHNA, CDR2 YSLEER. The CDR3 length is 13 residues.

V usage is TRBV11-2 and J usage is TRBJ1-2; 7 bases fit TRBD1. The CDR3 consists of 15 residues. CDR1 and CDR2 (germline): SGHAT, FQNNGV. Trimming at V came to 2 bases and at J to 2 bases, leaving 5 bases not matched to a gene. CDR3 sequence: CASSLSGQANYGYTF. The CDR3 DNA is TGTGCCAGCAGCTTATCCGGACAGGCCAACTATGGCTACACCTTC.

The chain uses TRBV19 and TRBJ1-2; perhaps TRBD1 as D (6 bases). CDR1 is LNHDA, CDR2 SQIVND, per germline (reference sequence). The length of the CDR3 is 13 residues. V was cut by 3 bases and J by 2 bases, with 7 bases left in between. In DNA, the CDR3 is TGTGCCAGTAGTATTCAGGGGAACTATGGCTACACCTTC. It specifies CASSIQGNYGYTF.

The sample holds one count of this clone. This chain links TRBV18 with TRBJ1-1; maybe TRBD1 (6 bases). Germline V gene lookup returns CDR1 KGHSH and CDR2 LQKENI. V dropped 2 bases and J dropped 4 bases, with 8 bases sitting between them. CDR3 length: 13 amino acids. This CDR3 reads CASSPNRATEAFF. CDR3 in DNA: TGTGCCAGCTCACCAAACAGGGCCACTGAAGCTTTCTTT. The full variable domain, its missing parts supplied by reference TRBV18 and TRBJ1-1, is NAGVMQNPRHLVRRRGQEARLRCSPMKGHSHVYWYRQLPEEGLKFMVYLQKENIIDESGMPKERFSAEFPKEGPSILRIQQVVRGDSAAYFCASSPNRATEAFFGQGTRLTVV.

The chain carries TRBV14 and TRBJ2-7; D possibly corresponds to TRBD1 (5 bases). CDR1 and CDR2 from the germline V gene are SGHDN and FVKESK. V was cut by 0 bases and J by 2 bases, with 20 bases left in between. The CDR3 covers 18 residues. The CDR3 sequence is CASSQELPRAHKTYEQYF. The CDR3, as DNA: TGTGCCAGCAGCCAAGAGCTCCCCAGGGCCCACAAGACCTACGAGCAGTACTTC.

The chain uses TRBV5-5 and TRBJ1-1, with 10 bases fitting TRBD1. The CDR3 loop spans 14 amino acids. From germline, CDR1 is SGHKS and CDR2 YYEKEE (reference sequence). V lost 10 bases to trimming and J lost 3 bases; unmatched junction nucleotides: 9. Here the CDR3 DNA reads TGTGCCTCAAAGACAGGGGGCTGGGACACTGAAGCTTTCTTT. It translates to CASKTGGWDTEAFF.

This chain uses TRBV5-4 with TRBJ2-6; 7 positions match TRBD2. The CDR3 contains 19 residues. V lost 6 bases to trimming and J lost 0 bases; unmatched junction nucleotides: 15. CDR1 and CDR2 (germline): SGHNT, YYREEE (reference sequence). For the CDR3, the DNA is TGTGCCAGCAACCATGGGGGGGGATCCCTCAACTCTGGGGCCAACGTCCTGACTTTC. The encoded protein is CASNHGGGSLNSGANVLTF. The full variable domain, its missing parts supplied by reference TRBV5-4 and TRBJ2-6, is ETGVTQSPTHLIKTRGQQVTLRCSSQSGHNTVSWYQQALGQGPQFIFQYYREEENGRGNFPPRFSGLQFPNYSSELNVNALELDDSALYLCASNHGGGSLNSGANVLTFGAGSRLTVL.

The CDR3 sequence is CASSPPAGATFYEQYF. The CDR3 DNA follows: TGTGCCAGCTCACCACCGGCGGGGGCTACCTTCTACGAGCAGTACTTC. V is TRBV18 and J is TRBJ2-7, with TRBD2 as a possible D gene (7 bases). CDR3 length: 16 residues. Germline CDR1 is KGHSH and CDR2 is LQKENI. Between the trimmed V and J ends, which lost 0 bases and 3 bases, there was a span of 15 bases.

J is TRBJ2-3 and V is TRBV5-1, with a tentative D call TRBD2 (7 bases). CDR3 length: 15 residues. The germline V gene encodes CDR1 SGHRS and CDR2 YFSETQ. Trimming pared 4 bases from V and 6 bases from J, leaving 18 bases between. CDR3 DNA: TGCGCCAGCAGCCCCGGCTCGGGGGGCCGCGATACGCAGTATTTT. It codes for CASSPGSGGRDTQYF.

The CDR3 spells CASSLRRSGLGTDTQYF. In DNA form, the CDR3 reads TGTGCCAGCAGCCTTCGCCGATCCGGTTTAGGCACAGATACGCAGTATTTT. The chain combines TRBV5-5 with TRBJ2-3; D is ambiguous. Germline CDR1 SGHKS, CDR2 YYEKEE (reference sequence). The V end was cut by 4 bases, the J end by 1 base, with 19 bases between. The CDR3 is 17 amino acids.

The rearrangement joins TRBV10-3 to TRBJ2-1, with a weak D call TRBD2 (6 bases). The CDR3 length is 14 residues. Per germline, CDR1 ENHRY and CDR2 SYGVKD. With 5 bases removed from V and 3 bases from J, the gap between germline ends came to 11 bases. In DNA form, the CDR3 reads TGTGCCATCAGTCTCGGAGGGAACTACAATGAGCAGTTCTTC. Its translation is CAISLGGNYNEQFF.

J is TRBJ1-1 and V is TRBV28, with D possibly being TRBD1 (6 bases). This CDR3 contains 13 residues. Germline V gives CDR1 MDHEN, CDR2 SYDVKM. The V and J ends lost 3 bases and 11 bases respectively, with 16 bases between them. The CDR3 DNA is TGTGCCAGCAGTTTTGGGGGCGGACTGGGGGCTTTCTTT. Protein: CASSFGGGLGAFF.

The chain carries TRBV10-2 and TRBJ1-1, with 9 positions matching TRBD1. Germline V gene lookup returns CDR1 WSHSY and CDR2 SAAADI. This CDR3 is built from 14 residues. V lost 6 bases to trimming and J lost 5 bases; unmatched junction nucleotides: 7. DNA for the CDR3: TGCGCCAGCAGAAACGGGACAGGGTGGACTGAAGCTTTCTTT. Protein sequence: CASRNGTGWTEAFF.

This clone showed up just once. CDR3 region: CASSGGHVNYGYTF. CDR3 in DNA: TGTGCCAGCAGCGGTGGACATGTCAACTATGGCTACACCTTC. V usage is TRBV13 and J usage is TRBJ1-2; TRBD1 is a possible D gene (5 bases). Germline-derived CDR1 and CDR2 are PRHDT and FYEKMQ (reference sequence). This CDR3 comprises 14 residues. The germline V and J ends were trimmed by 5 bases and 2 bases, with 12 bases remaining between them.

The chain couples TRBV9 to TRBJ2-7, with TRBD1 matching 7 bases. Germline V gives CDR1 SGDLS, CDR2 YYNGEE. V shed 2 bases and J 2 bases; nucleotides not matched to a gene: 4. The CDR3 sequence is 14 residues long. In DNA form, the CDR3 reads TGTGCCAGCAGCGTCACCGGGACAGCCTACGAGCAGTACTTC. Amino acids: CASSVTGTAYEQYF. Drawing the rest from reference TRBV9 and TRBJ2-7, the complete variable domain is DSGVTQTPKHLITATGQRVTLRCSPRSGDLSVYWYQQSLDQGLQFLIQYYNGEERAKGNILERFSAQQFPDLHSELNLSSLELGDSALYFCASSVTGTAYEQYFGPGTRLTVT.

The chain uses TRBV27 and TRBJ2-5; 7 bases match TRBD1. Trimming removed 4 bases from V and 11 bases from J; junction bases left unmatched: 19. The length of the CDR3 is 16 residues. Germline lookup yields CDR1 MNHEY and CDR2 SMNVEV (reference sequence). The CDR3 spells CASSSRPDRVLFEQYF. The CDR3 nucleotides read TGTGCCAGCAGTTCCCGCCCCGACAGGGTGTTGTTTGAGCAGTACTTC.

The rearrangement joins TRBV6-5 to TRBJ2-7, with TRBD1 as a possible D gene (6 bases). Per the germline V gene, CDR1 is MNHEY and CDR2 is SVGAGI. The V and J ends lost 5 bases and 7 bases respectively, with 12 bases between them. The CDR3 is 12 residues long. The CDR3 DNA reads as TGTGCCAGCAGTCTAACAGGGTGGGAGCAGTACTTC. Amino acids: CASSLTGWEQYF.

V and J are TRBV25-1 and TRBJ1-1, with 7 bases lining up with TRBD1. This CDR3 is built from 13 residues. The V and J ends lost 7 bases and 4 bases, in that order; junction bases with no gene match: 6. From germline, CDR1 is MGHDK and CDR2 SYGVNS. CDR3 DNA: TGTGCCAGCACCACAGGGGCGGCCACTGAAGCTTTCTTT. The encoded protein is CASTTGAATEAFF.

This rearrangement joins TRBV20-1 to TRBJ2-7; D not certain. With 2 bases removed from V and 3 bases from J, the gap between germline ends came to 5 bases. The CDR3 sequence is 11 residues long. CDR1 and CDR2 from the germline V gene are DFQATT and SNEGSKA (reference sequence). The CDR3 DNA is TGCAGTGCTAGACTCGGCTACGAGCAGTACTTC. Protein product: CSARLGYEQYF.

DNA of the CDR3: TGTGCCAGCAGCGAGGGACTAACAGATACGCAGTATTTT. It translates to CASSEGLTDTQYF. The V gene is TRBV11-1, the J gene TRBJ2-3, with 7 bases that match TRBD2. This CDR3 spans 13 amino acids. V lost 5 bases, J lost 3 bases, and 2 bases stayed unmatched. In germline, CDR1 is SGHAT, CDR2 FQDESV (reference sequence).

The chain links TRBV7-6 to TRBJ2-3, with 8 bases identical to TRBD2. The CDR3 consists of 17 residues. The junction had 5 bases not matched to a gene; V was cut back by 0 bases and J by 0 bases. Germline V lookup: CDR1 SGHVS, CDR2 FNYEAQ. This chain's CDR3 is CASSLALLAVSTDTQYF. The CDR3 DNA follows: TGTGCCAGCAGCTTAGCGCTACTAGCGGTGAGCACAGATACGCAGTATTTT.

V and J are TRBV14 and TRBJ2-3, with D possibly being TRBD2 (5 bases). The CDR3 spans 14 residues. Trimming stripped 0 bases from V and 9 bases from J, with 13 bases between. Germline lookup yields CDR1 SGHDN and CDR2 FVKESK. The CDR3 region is CASSQEGLGETQYF. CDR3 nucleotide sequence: TGTGCCAGCAGCCAAGAGGGTCTCGGGGAGACGCAGTATTTT.

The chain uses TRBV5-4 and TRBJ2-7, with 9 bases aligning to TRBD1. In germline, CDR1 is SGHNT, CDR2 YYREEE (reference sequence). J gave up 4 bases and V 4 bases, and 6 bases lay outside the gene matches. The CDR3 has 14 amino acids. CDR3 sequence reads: CASSPVQGAYEQYF. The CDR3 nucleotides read TGTGCCAGCAGCCCGGTACAGGGGGCGTACGAGCAGTACTTC.

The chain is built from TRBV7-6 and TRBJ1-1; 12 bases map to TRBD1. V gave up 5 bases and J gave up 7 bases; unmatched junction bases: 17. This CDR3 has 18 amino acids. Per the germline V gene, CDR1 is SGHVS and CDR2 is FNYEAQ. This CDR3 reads CASSPPTGTGGYGGEAFF. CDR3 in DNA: TGTGCCAGCAGCCCCCCAACCGGGACAGGGGGCTACGGAGGTGAAGCTTTCTTT. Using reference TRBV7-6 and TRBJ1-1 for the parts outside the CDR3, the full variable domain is GAGVSQSPRYKVTKRGQDVALRCDPISGHVSLYWYRQALGQGPEFLTYFNYEAQQDKSGLPNDRFSAERPEGSISTLTIQRTEQRDSAMYRCASSPPTGTGGYGGEAFFGQGTRLTVV.

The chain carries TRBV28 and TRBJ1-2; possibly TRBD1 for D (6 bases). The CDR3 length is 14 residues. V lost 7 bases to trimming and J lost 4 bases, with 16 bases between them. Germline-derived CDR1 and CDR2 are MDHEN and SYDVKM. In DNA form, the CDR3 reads TGTGCCAGCACCCGACCCGGGACATCCTATGGCTACACCTTC. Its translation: CASTRPGTSYGYTF.